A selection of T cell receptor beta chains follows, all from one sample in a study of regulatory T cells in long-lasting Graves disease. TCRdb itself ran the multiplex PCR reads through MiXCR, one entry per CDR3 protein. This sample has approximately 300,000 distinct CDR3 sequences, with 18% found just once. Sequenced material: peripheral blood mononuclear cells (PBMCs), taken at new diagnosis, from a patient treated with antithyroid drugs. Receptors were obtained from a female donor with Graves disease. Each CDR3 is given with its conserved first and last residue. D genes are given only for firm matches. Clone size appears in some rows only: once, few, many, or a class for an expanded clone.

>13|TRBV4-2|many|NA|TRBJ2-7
TGTGCCAGCAGCCAAGATTTATCGGACGAGCAGTACTTC
CASSQDLSDEQYF
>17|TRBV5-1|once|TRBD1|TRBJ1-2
TGTGCCAGCCGCCTCGGCGGCGTGGACAGGGTTCCCTATGGCTACACCTTC
CASRLGGVDRVPYGYTF
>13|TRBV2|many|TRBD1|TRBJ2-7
TGTGCCAGCAGCTTGCAGGGGGCCGGCGAGCAGTACTTC
CASSLQGAGEQYF
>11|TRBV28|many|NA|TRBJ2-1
TGTGCCAGCCAACAAATCTATGAGCAGTTCTTC
CASQQIYEQFF
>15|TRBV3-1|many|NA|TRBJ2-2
TGTGCCAGCAGCTCCCAGGGCGCGAACACCGGGGAGCTGTTTTTT
CASSSQGANTGELFF
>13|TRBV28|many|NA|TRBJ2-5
TGTGCCAGCAGCATCGGCCTCAAGGGGACCCAGTACTTC
CASSIGLKGTQYF
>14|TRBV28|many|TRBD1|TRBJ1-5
TGTGCCAGCAGTCTAAGACAGGGGGCCCAGCCCCAGCATTTT
CASSLRQGAQPQHF
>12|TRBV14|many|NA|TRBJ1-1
TGTGCCAGCAGCCACAGGGGCACTGAAGCTTTCTTT
CASSHRGTEAFF
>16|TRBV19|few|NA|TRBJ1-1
TGTGCCAGTAGTCGAGAAGCGGCGGGTGCTTATACTGAAGCTTTCTTT
CASSREAAGAYTEAFF
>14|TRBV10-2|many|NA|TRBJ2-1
TGCGCCAGCAGTGAGTCCTCTAGGATGGATGAGCAGTTCTTC
CASSESSRMDEQFF
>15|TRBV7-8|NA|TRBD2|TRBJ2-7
TGTGCCAGCAGCACTAGCGGGAGGCCGACCTACGAGCAGTACTTC
CASSTSGRPTYEQYF
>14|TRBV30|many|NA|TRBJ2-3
TGTGCCTGGAGTGAAGGGATTTACACAGATACGCAGTATTTT
CAWSEGIYTDTQYF